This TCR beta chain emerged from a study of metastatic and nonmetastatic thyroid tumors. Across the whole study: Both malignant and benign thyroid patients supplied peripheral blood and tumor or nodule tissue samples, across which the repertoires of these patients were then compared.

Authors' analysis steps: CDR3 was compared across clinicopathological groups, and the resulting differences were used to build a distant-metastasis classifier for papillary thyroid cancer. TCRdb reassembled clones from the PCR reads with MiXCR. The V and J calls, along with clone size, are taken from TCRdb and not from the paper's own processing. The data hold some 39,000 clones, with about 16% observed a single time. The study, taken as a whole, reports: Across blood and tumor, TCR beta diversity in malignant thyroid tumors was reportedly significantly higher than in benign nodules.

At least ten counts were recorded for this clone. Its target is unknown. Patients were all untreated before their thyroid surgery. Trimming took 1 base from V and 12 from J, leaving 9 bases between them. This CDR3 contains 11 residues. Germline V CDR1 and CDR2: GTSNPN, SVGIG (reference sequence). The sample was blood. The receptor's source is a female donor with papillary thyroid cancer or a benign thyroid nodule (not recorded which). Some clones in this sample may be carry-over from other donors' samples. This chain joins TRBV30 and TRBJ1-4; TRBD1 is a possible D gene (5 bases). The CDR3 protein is CAWSDRGELFF. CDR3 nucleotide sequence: TGTGCCTGGAGTGATAGGGGAGAACTGTTTTTT. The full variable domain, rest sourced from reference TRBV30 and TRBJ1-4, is SQTIHQWPATLVQPVGSPLSLECTVEGTSNPNLYWYRQAAGRGLQLLFYSVGIGQISSEVPQNLSASRPQDRQFILSSKKLLLSDSGFYLCAWSDRGELFFGSGTQLSVL.